This TCR beta chain was profiled in a study of blood T cell repertoires in COVID-19 (dated by TCRdb to 2018 to 2021). In the study overall: Collaborator samples came from the United States, Italy and Spain and covered acute and convalescent phases of COVID-19. Where available, HLA class I and class II types were taken from metadata supplied by the sample provider and were not determined by assay-based typing. The samples were drawn from the first 160 participants of the ongoing ImmuneRACE study and from 950 to 1,500 subjects provided by 6 global collaborators. Deeply sampled blood TCRbeta repertoires from subjects exposed to, actively infected with, or recovered from COVID-19 were included in the dataset. The repertoires were released in a freely available public database meant as a resource for research on the immune response to SARS-CoV-2. The sample metadata nearly always contained a de-identified subject ID, COVID-19 status, age in years and sex. The material from the prospective study consisted of cDNA or gDNA derived from T cells, B-cell-depleted T cells, or PBMCs.

Enrolling through a virtual design, the prospective study's participants ranged in age from roughly 18 to 90 years and lived across roughly 23 United States geographic areas. In the prospective study, cohorts were assigned on the basis of participant-reported clinical history obtained from a screening survey and a study questionnaire. ImmuneRACE Cohort 3 recovered participants were defined by two consecutive negative NP/OP PCR tests, healthcare professional clearance, or symptom resolution. Each participant in the prospective study had whole blood, serum and a nasopharyngeal or oropharyngeal swab collected by mobile phlebotomists. Over a roughly 2-month period, participants in the prospective study had the option of providing additional blood draws and questionnaires. Before DNA extraction, blood samples from the prospective study were shipped at room temperature or frozen. The research as a whole found: How much clinical and demographic metadata was included differed by source and by participant, and the metadata was provided uncurated.

Per the germline V gene (reference sequence), GTSNPN is the CDR1 and SVGIG is the CDR2. V is pared back by 4 bases and J by 3 bases, with 12 bases lying between the germline termini. The CDR3, from cysteine to phenylalanine, totals 13 residues. Here the CDR3 DNA is all that survives: 39 bases in frame from base 1. TCRbeta CDR3 regions were amplified from genomic DNA using the immunoSEQ Assay, a bias-controlled multiplex PCR. The paper's data handling went like this. Nucleated cell counts per sample were estimated from amplification of reference gene primers within the assay. Sequence reads were collapsed and filtered to measure the absolute abundance of every unique TCRbeta CDR3 rearrangement. For each sample, productive Simpson clonality was calculated as the square root of Simpson's diversity index across productive rearrangements. Held by TCRdb, this immuneACCESS table contains in-frame sequences only and omits some clones. Under half of the omission traces to an unresolved V gene where checked; the cause of the rest is unknown. Clone size and the V and J calls come from that table; the DNA yielded D and trimming. The sample table contains roughly 370,000 clones; only one count was recorded for 85% to 90% of them. The top ten clones comprise about 9.4% of the sample.

Worth noting for this clone: Its target antigen remains unknown. Base qualities are missing; no much larger clone stands one base away.

The sequencing sample was made of PBMCs or T cells enriched from blood (not recorded which). The chain couples TRBV30 to TRBJ1-1, with TRBD1 perhaps the D gene, on 6 matching bases. The TCR was taken from a woman aged 50 to 60 who had recovered from COVID-19. The CDR3 protein sequence reads: CAWNRQGYTEAFF. The DNA sequence follows: TGTGCCTGGAATCGCCAGGGGTACACTGAAGCTTTCTTT.